This record covers a single T cell receptor beta chain. The data belong to a study of blood T cell repertoires in COVID-19. From germline, CDR1 is LNHDA and CDR2 SQIVND (reference sequence). The trim removed 6 bases at V and 4 bases at J, leaving 4 bases unmatched. The CDR3 is 13 amino acids. In the authors' workflow: Cell counts per sample came from amplifying reference gene primers. Sequencing used immunoSEQ multiplex PCR; TCRdb keeps in-frame clones, though not all of them. V and J calls plus clone size are reproduced from that table; the DNA served to infer D and trimming. The sample includes roughly 160,000 clones, roughly nine tenths of them seen just once.

The receptor was isolated from a man between 60 and 75 years old with acute or convalescent COVID-19. Material: peripheral blood. The genes are TRBV19 and TRBJ2-5, with 8 bases matching TRBD1. CDR3: CASRDTGGETQYF. The CDR3 DNA follows: TGTGCCAGTAGGGATACAGGGGGAGAGACCCAGTACTTC.